This T cell receptor (beta chain) is drawn from a study of cytomegalovirus exposure and HLA in healthy donors. Study-wide findings and caveats: Most TCR sequences proved rare, with some public TCRs found in many donors.

Notes on this clone: Its antigen remains unidentified.

Measured with immunoSEQ multiplex PCR; TCRdb has only the in-frame clones, and not every one. This repertoire shows around 140,000 clones, approximately 86% found once; its top ten account for just over 8.5%. The CDR3 totals 14 residues. V shed 5 bases, J shed 5 bases, and the junction held 7 bases outside the gene matches. The V gene's germline CDR1 is SEHNR and CDR2 FQNEAQ (reference sequence). This sequence was found in a man aged 18 to 30 in good health and CMV-seropositive. The rearrangement uses TRBV7-9 and TRBJ2-5; 8 nucleotides line up with TRBD1. Sequenced input: PBMCs. The CDR3 region has the DNA TGTGCCAGCAGCCATGACAGGGGCAGGGAGACCCAGTACTTC. This encodes CASSHDRGRETQYF.